Following are 3 T cell receptor beta chains from one sample sequenced in a study of cytomegalovirus exposure and HLA in healthy donors (dated by TCRdb to between 2016 and 2019). Libraries came from the immunoSEQ multiplex PCR assay. A mixture of 60 forward primers for TCR Vbeta segments and 13 reverse primers for TCR Jbeta segments was used in the multiplex PCR. Sourced from immuneACCESS, this table was stored by TCRdb with only in-frame sequences that have V and J called. A share of the clones is absent; for the studies checked, an unresolved V gene accounts for under half, and the remainder has no known explanation. In all, the sample holds about 140,000 clones, and about 80% of those were seen once. About 1.7% of the sample lies in the top ten. The sequenced sample was PBMCs. The receptors here all came from a middle-aged man in good health and CMV-seronegative.

There are a few counts of this clone. The chain links TRBV28 to TRBJ1-4, with 7 bases identical to TRBD1. Germline V gives CDR1 MDHEN, CDR2 SYDVKM. The CDR3 is 16 amino acids. The V segment lost 4 bases and the J segment 3 bases; nucleotides outside the gene matches: 8. CDR3 residues: CASSSRRQGSNEKLFF. For the CDR3, the DNA is TGTGCCAGCAGTTCCCGGCGACAGGGCTCTAATGAAAAACTGTTTTTT.

The chain has TRBV5-4 and TRBJ2-5, with D perhaps matching TRBD1 (5 bases). V lost 0 bases to trimming and J lost 3 bases, with 9 bases between them. Germline V gives CDR1 SGHNT, CDR2 YYREEE (reference sequence). The CDR3 runs to 14 residues. CDR3 region: CASSLVVTEETQYF. Written as DNA, the CDR3 is TGTGCCAGCAGCTTGGTCGTGACAGAAGAGACCCAGTACTTC.

This clone was observed once. The chain couples TRBV2 to TRBJ2-7; TRBD1 matches at 8 bases. This CDR3 is 13 amino acids long. Trimming took 6 bases from V and 2 from J; bases not matched to a gene: 3. The V gene's germline CDR1 is SNHLY and CDR2 FYNNEI. CDR3 nucleotide sequence: TGTGCCAGCAGGGGGACAGGCACCTACGAGCAGTACTTC. It is translated as CASRGTGTYEQYF.